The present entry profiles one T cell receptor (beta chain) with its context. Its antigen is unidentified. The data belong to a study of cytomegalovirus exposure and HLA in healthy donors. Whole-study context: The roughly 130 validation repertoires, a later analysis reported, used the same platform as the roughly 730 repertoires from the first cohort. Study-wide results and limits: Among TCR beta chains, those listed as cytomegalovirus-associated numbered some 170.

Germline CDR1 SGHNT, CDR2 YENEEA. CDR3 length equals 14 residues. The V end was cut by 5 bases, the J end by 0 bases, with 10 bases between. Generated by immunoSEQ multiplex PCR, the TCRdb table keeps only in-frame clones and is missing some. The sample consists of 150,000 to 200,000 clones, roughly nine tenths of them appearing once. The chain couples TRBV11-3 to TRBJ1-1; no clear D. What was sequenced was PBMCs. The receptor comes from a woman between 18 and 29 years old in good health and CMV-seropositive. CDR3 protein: CASSPGGLNTEAFF. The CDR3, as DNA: TGTGCCAGCAGCCCCGGAGGGTTGAACACTGAAGCTTTCTTT.